This TCR beta chain was sequenced during a study of cytomegalovirus exposure and HLA in healthy donors. The CDR3 totals 17 residues. The V gene lost 0 bases and the J gene lost 0 bases, with 14 bases spanning the gap. The germline CDR1 and CDR2 sequences are SGHDN and FVKESK. Use of 60 Vbeta and 13 Jbeta primers characterized the PCR. Some clones are missing from TCRdb's copy, which holds only in-frame ones; the method was immunoSEQ multiplex PCR. The sample holds 100,000 to 150,000 clones; about 80% are singletons and the top ten take around 3.6%. The receptor comes from a man aged 30 to 45 in good health and CMV-seronegative. The sample taken for sequencing was PBMCs. The chain couples TRBV14 to TRBJ2-5, with D perhaps TRBD1 (6 bases). CDR3 sequence: CASSQERDTWYQETQYF. CDR3 nucleotides: TGTGCCAGCAGCCAAGAGAGGGACACTTGGTACCAAGAGACCCAGTACTTC. Complete variable domain (other parts from reference TRBV14 and TRBJ2-5): EAGVTQFPSHSVIEKGQTVTLRCDPISGHDNLYWYRRVMGKEIKFLLHFVKESKQDESGMPNNRFLAERTGGTYSTLKVQPAELEDSGVYFCASSQERDTWYQETQYFGPGTRLLVL.